The 2 T cell receptor beta chains reported below all come from one sample, sequenced in a study of T cells after yellow fever vaccination. TCRdb processed the 5' RACE reads anew with MiXCR; each CDR3 protein has one entry. The data show some 300,000 distinct CDR3 sequences, with approximately 10% seen just once and around 3.3% held by the top ten. Here the sequenced sample was CD4+ T cells sorted from PBMCs, taken 5 days after the yellow fever booster vaccination. The receptors shown here come from a man younger than 30 who received the YFV17D yellow fever vaccine.

This chain uses TRBV7-3 with TRBJ2-5; D may correspond to TRBD1 or TRBD2 (5 bases each). CDR1 SGHTA and CDR2 FQGTGA come from the germline V gene. Trimming pared 4 bases from V and 6 bases from J, leaving 12 bases between. The CDR3 totals 13 residues. The CDR3 DNA sequence: TGTGCCAGCAGCTCCCAGGGAGAACAGACCCAGTACTTC. Amino acid sequence: CASSSQGEQTQYF.

This clonotype was counted between two and nine times. The rearrangement links TRBV28 to TRBJ2-5; no clear D. V was trimmed by 3 bases and J by 2 bases, leaving 7 bases between them. The CDR3 contains 13 residues. CDR1 is MDHEN and CDR2 is SYDVKM in the germline V gene. The CDR3 DNA reads TGTGCCAGCAGTTTTATGGTACAAGAGACCCAGTACTTC. It translates to CASSFMVQETQYF.